Listed below are T cell receptor beta chains from one sample, sequenced in a study of resident and recirculating memory T cells in vitiligo. TCRdb's table, derived via immunoSEQ multiplex PCR, lists solely in-frame clones and lacks some. The sample yields about 45,000 clones, roughly 91% seen once. The sequenced sample was blood. The receptors originated from a male donor with vitiligo. Both conserved end residues are part of each CDR3. A D gene is named only where the DNA matches it firmly. Not every row has a clone size; where given, it reads once, few, many or a size class.

d_call	v_call	j_call	clone_size	cdr3_aa	cdr3_nt
.	TRBV7-2	TRBJ1-5	.	CASSLKGSNQPQHF	TGTGCCAGCAGCTTAAAGGGGAGCAATCAGCCCCAGCATTTT
.	TRBV19	TRBJ1-5	once	CASSRGATRGNQPQHF	TGTGCCAGTAGCCGGGGGGCGACCCGGGGGAATCAGCCCCAGCATTTT
.	TRBV2	TRBJ1-1	.	CASSGLAGRTMNTEAFF	TGTGCCAGCAGTGGCCTAGCAGGACGTACTATGAACACTGAAGCTTTCTTT
.	TRBV19	TRBJ1-5	.	CAGKLRVDQPQHF	TGTGCCGGTAAACTCAGGGTAGATCAGCCCCAGCATTTT
TRBD1	TRBV7-6	TRBJ2-3	.	CASSRSTGVGTDTQYF	TGTGCCAGCAGCCGATCGACAGGGGTGGGCACAGATACGCAGTATTTT
.	TRBV4-3	TRBJ2-3	.	CASSQSSPGTDTQYF	TGCGCCAGCAGCCAGTCTAGCCCTGGCACAGATACGCAGTATTTT
.	TRBV4-3	TRBJ1-2	.	CASSQASTVEGGYTF	TGCGCCAGCAGCCAAGCCAGCACGGTGGAGGGTGGCTACACCTTC
.	TRBV6-1	TRBJ2-7	.	CASSRGAVYEQYF	TGTGCCAGCTCTCGGGGGGCGGTCTACGAGCAGTACTTC
.	TRBV29-1	TRBJ1-1	once	CSVLGANTEAFF	TGCAGCGTTTTAGGGGCGAACACTGAAGCTTTCTTT
.	TRBV25-1	TRBJ1-2	.	CASRGDYGYTF	TGTGCCAGCAGAGGGGACTATGGCTACACCTTC
TRBD1	TRBV12-5	TRBJ2-1	.	CASGPGTAAIGEQFF	TGTGCTAGTGGCCCCGGGACAGCCGCGATTGGTGAGCAGTTCTTC
.	TRBV7-6	TRBJ1-1	.	CASSSGGGAEAFF	TGTGCCAGCAGCTCGGGAGGGGGGGCTGAAGCTTTCTTT
.	TRBV29-1	TRBJ1-2	.	CSVGAGIDYGYTF	TGCAGCGTGGGAGCGGGGATTGACTATGGCTACACCTTC
TRBD1	TRBV7-2	TRBJ1-2	.	CASSLPGQRSPINYGYTF	TGTGCCAGCAGCCTCCCGGGACAGCGTAGTCCCATTAACTATGGCTACACCTTC
.	TRBV7-2	TRBJ2-7	.	CASSFSGSSYEQYF	TGTGCCAGCAGCTTTAGCGGAAGCTCCTACGAGCAGTACTTC